These 32 T cell receptor beta chains came from one sample sequenced in a study of shared clonotypes between healthy human individuals. Profiled with immunoSEQ multiplex PCR; TCRdb holds only in-frame clones, not every one. Of under 1 million clones in the sample, 96% are singletons; the top ten hold less than 0.25%. Terminally differentiated effector memory CD45RA+ cells were excluded from the naive CD8 cells, which were CD45RO-negative and positively selected for CCR7. The specimen sequenced was naive CD8+ T cells sorted from blood. These receptors came from a young man in good health.

The CDR3 sequence: CASSSSPGLSEQYF. DNA for the CDR3: TGTGCCAGCAGCTCTTCTCCGGGGTTATCTGAGCAGTACTTC. The chain combines TRBV7-8 with TRBJ2-7; TRBD2 might be the D (5 bases). V was pared by 4 bases and J by 7 bases, with 17 bases between. There are 14 residues in the CDR3. CDR1 is SGHVS, CDR2 FQNEAQ, per germline. The complete variable domain, with remaining parts taken from reference TRBV7-8 and TRBJ2-7, reads GAGVSQSPRYKVAKRGQDVALRCDPISGHVSLFWYQQALGQGPEFLTYFQNEAQLDKSGLPSDRFFAERPEGSVSTLKIQRTQQEDSAVYLCASSSSPGLSEQYFGPGTRLTVT.

This chain joins TRBV29-1 and TRBJ2-1; weak D call: TRBD2 (8 bases). This CDR3 contains 16 residues. V was clipped by 3 bases and J by 1 base, with 16 bases between them. The germline CDR1 and CDR2 sequences are SQVTM and ANQGSEA. CDR3 sequence reads: CSVEGTAGASYNEQFF. In nucleotides, the CDR3 is TGCAGCGTTGAGGGGACAGCGGGAGCATCCTACAATGAGCAGTTCTTC.

CDR3 region: CATRRNTGELFF. The CDR3 DNA sequence: TGTGCCACCCGTCGGAACACCGGGGAGCTGTTTTTT. The genes are TRBV9 and TRBJ2-2; no clear D. Germline loops: CDR1 SGDLS, CDR2 YYNGEE. The CDR3 loop spans 12 amino acids. V was cut by 9 bases and J by 1 base, with 7 bases left in between.

This clone is a singleton in its sample. The chain has TRBV5-1 and TRBJ2-3; tentative D call: TRBD2 (5 bases). The CDR3 runs 14 residues. The germline V gene has CDR1 SGHRS and CDR2 YFSETQ. The V end lost 7 bases, the J end lost 0 bases, and 12 bases lay between the germline ends. CDR3 nucleotide sequence: TGCGCCAGCGGCAAGCGGCTTAGCACAGATACGCAGTATTTT. It translates to CASGKRLSTDTQYF.

The rearrangement joins TRBV7-9 to TRBJ2-5, with 9 bases lining up with TRBD1. Germline loops: CDR1 SEHNR, CDR2 FQNEAQ (reference sequence). This CDR3 is 14 amino acids long. V lost 5 bases, J lost 1 base, and 2 bases stayed unmatched. The DNA for the CDR3 is TGTGCCAGCAGCGGACAGGGGAGCCAAGAGACCCAGTACTTC. Protein: CASSGQGSQETQYF.

The gene calls are TRBV11-1 and TRBJ2-5; TRBD1 is a possible D gene (6 bases). Trimming took off 0 bases at V and 5 bases at J, with 16 bases between the two ends. The CDR3 extends over 16 amino acids. In germline, CDR1 is SGHAT, CDR2 FQDESV (reference sequence). CDR3 in DNA: TGTGCCAGCAGCTTAGCGCTTGGACAGCTCCCGGAGACCCAGTACTTC. This encodes CASSLALGQLPETQYF.

The V gene is TRBV28, the J gene TRBJ2-7, with TRBD1 matching over 8 bases. After removal of 3 bases from V and 7 bases from J, the junction contained 14 bases not matched to a gene. The V gene's germline CDR1 is MDHEN and CDR2 SYDVKM. The CDR3 totals 16 residues. CDR3 sequence: CASSFFQGALKEEQYF. CDR3 sequence (DNA): TGTGCCAGCAGTTTCTTCCAGGGGGCGCTGAAAGAGGAGCAGTACTTC.

The V gene is TRBV7-9, the J gene TRBJ2-1, with 8 positions matching TRBD2. Germline V gene data show CDR1 as SEHNR and CDR2 as FQNEAQ (reference sequence). The CDR3 sequence is 15 residues long. Losses at the gene ends were 7 bases for V and 2 bases for J; bases not matched to a gene: 7. In DNA form, the CDR3 reads TGTGCCAGCACCTCGAGCGGGAGTCCCTACAATGAGCAGTTCTTC. It encodes CASTSSGSPYNEQFF. The complete variable domain, with remaining parts taken from reference TRBV7-9 and TRBJ2-1, reads DTGVSQNPRHKITKRGQNVTFRCDPISEHNRLYWYRQTLGQGPEFLTYFQNEAQLEKSRLLSDRFSAERPKGSFSTLEIQRTEQGDSAMYLCASTSSGSPYNEQFFGPGTRLTVL.

This clone was detected only a few times. The V and J genes are TRBV2 and TRBJ1-5; TRBD1 matches at 8 bases. With V trimmed by 6 bases and J by 1 base, 8 bases remained unmatched. The length of the CDR3 is 16 residues. CDR1 and CDR2 (germline): SNHLY, FYNNEI. The CDR3 sequence: CASRDTGQGSNQPQHF. In DNA, the CDR3 is TGTGCCAGCAGAGATACCGGACAGGGAAGCAATCAGCCCCAGCATTTT.

The rearrangement uses TRBV9 and TRBJ2-3, with 12 bases lining up with TRBD2. V lost 0 bases to trimming and J lost 2 bases; unmatched junction nucleotides: 10. The CDR3 sequence is 19 residues long. Looked up from germline, CDR1 is SGDLS and CDR2 is YYNGEE. The chain's CDR3 is CASSVEGLAGTLDTDTQYF. CDR3 coding DNA: TGTGCCAGCAGCGTAGAAGGACTAGCGGGGACTCTAGACACAGATACGCAGTATTTT.

J is TRBJ2-2 and V is TRBV9; TRBD1 is a possible D gene (5 bases). Trimming cost V 1 base and J 4 bases, with 8 bases left between them. The V gene's germline CDR1 is SGDLS and CDR2 YYNGEE. The CDR3 covers 14 residues. The CDR3 nucleotides read TGTGCCAGCAGCGTATGGGGCCGCACCGGGGAGCTGTTTTTT. It specifies CASSVWGRTGELFF.

The chain couples TRBV2 to TRBJ2-1, with D unresolved. The CDR3 length is 14 residues. Trimming removed 3 bases from V and 0 bases from J, with 6 bases in between. Germline lookup yields CDR1 SNHLY and CDR2 FYNNEI. The CDR3 spells CASSEPSSYNEQFF. The CDR3, as DNA: TGTGCCAGCAGTGAGCCCAGCTCCTACAATGAGCAGTTCTTC.

V usage is TRBV6-5 and J usage is TRBJ2-1; perhaps TRBD2 as D (5 bases). The ends were cut back, 8 bases at V and 7 bases at J, with 18 bases in the middle. This CDR3 has 14 amino acids. In germline, CDR1 is MNHEY, CDR2 SVGAGI. CDR3 sequence: CASGEYKGWNEQFF. As DNA, the CDR3 is TGTGCCAGCGGGGAGTATAAAGGGTGGAATGAGCAGTTCTTC.

This clone was picked up one time. CDR3 sequence: CASSLEAGGPVYEQYF. CDR3 bases: TGTGCCAGCAGCTTAGAAGCGGGAGGGCCGGTCTACGAGCAGTACTTC. The V and J genes are TRBV7-6 and TRBJ2-7, with TRBD2 matching 10 bases. Germline trimming cut 1 base from V and 3 bases from J; bases unmatched to any gene: 6. Germline V gene sequence: CDR1 SGHVS, CDR2 FNYEAQ. CDR3 size: 16 residues.

The V and J genes are TRBV7-9 and TRBJ2-5, with TRBD1 matching over 7 bases. Per the germline V gene, CDR1 is SEHNR and CDR2 is FQNEAQ (reference sequence). This CDR3 comprises 17 residues. Trimming took 5 bases from V and 3 from J; bases not matched to a gene: 15. The CDR3 loop is CASSPPPPRGQEETQYF. CDR3 nucleotide sequence: TGTGCCAGCAGCCCCCCGCCACCCCGAGGACAGGAAGAGACCCAGTACTTC. The full variable domain, completed using reference TRBV7-9 and TRBJ2-5, is DTGVSQNPRHKITKRGQNVTFRCDPISEHNRLYWYRQTLGQGPEFLTYFQNEAQLEKSRLLSDRFSAERPKGSFSTLEIQRTEQGDSAMYLCASSPPPPRGQEETQYFGPGTRLLVL.

The rearrangement links TRBV5-4 to TRBJ2-7; 14 nucleotides agree with TRBD2. This CDR3 contains 16 residues. V shed 0 bases, J shed 5 bases, and the junction held 4 bases outside the gene matches. The germline V gene has CDR1 SGHNT and CDR2 YYREEE (reference sequence). CDR3 nucleotide sequence: TGTGCCAGCAGCTTGGACCCGGGACTAGCGGGAGACGAGCAGTACTTC. It yields the protein CASSLDPGLAGDEQYF.

In regard to this clone: This sample also contains other DNA sequences that code for the same CDR3. The chain has TRBV9 and TRBJ2-1, with 8 nucleotides matching TRBD2. Per germline, CDR1 SGDLS and CDR2 YYNGEE. The CDR3 covers 15 residues. The V gene end was trimmed by 3 bases and the J gene end by 0 bases; junction bases not matched to a gene: 2. The CDR3 region is CASSEAGVSYNEQFF. The CDR3 nucleotides are TGTGCCAGCAGCGAAGCGGGAGTCTCCTACAATGAGCAGTTCTTC.

The V call is TRBV5-1, the J call TRBJ1-4; TRBD1 matches at 7 bases. V gave up 1 base and J gave up 7 bases; unmatched junction bases: 4. CDR1 is SGHRS and CDR2 is YFSETQ in the germline V gene. The CDR3 is 14 amino acids. The CDR3 DNA follows: TGCGCCAGCAGCTTGTCACAGGGGAGTGAAAAACTGTTTTTT. It is translated as CASSLSQGSEKLFF.

The genes are TRBV7-9 and TRBJ2-1, with D tentatively TRBD2 (5 bases). This CDR3 region has 16 residues. In germline, CDR1 is SEHNR, CDR2 FQNEAQ (reference sequence). V lost 2 bases, J lost 0 bases, and 11 bases lay in between. The CDR3 spells CASSLSVGSSYNEQFF. In DNA form, the CDR3 reads TGTGCCAGCAGCTTATCGGTAGGGAGCTCCTACAATGAGCAGTTCTTC. The full variable domain, rest sourced from reference TRBV7-9 and TRBJ2-1, is DTGVSQNPRHKITKRGQNVTFRCDPISEHNRLYWYRQTLGQGPEFLTYFQNEAQLEKSRLLSDRFSAERPKGSFSTLEIQRTEQGDSAMYLCASSLSVGSSYNEQFFGPGTRLTVL.

V is TRBV27 and J is TRBJ2-1; D unresolved. Trimming removed 0 bases from V and 3 bases from J, with 6 bases in between. This CDR3 region has 14 residues. The V gene's germline CDR1 is MNHEY and CDR2 SMNVEV (reference sequence). The CDR3 loop is CASSLSAIYNEQFF. DNA of the CDR3: TGTGCCAGCAGTTTATCAGCTATCTACAATGAGCAGTTCTTC.

In the case of this clone: Distinct nucleotide sequences in the sample also encode this CDR3. The rearrangement links TRBV9 to TRBJ2-7; 9 nucleotides agree with TRBD1. Germline CDR1 SGDLS, CDR2 YYNGEE. Unmatched junction bases numbered 7, after V lost 4 bases and J lost 2 bases. CDR3 size: 15 residues. As DNA, the CDR3 is TGTGCCAGCAGCCCGCGGGGACAGGGCGCCTACGAGCAGTACTTC. Amino acids: CASSPRGQGAYEQYF.

The J gene is TRBJ1-5, the V gene TRBV28; 10 bases are a match to TRBD1. The CDR3 runs 17 residues. V dropped 6 bases and J dropped 1; count of bases not matched to a gene: 9. Germline loops: CDR1 MDHEN, CDR2 SYDVKM. The CDR3 loop is CASSHLTGGYSNQPQHF. In DNA form, the CDR3 reads TGTGCCAGCAGCCACTTGACAGGGGGCTACAGCAATCAGCCCCAGCATTTT.

This clone was seen once. The V call is TRBV19, the J call TRBJ1-4; 7 bases match TRBD1. Losses at the gene ends were 7 bases for V and 11 bases for J; bases not matched to a gene: 10. CDR3 size: 13 residues. The germline V gene encodes CDR1 LNHDA and CDR2 SQIVND (reference sequence). CDR3 region: CASNILQGDKLFF. The CDR3 nucleotides are TGTGCCAGTAACATTCTCCAGGGGGACAAACTGTTTTTT.

This clone was recorded only once. The chain is built from TRBV6-6 and TRBJ2-7, with 9 bases lining up with TRBD2. Germline values: CDR1 MNHNY, CDR2 SVGAGI (reference sequence). This CDR3 contains 15 residues. The ends lost 0 bases at V and 5 bases at J; junction bases unmatched: 5. The DNA of the CDR3 is TGTGCCAGCAGTTACTCCGGCGGGAGGGACAACGAGCAGTACTTC. As protein: CASSYSGGRDNEQYF.

This clone was detected only a few times. Other DNA sequences in the sample encode the same CDR3. The CDR3 coding sequence is TGTGCCAGCAGTTGGGGGAGCTCCTACGAGCAGTACTTC. Its translation: CASSWGSSYEQYF. The chain employs TRBV27 and TRBJ2-7; the D call may be TRBD1 or TRBD2 (5 bases each). This CDR3 region has 13 residues. The germline V gene encodes CDR1 MNHEY and CDR2 SMNVEV (reference sequence). Trimming took off 4 bases at V and 0 bases at J, with 7 bases between the two ends.

The chain uses TRBV28 and TRBJ2-3, with D unclear. Looked up from germline, CDR1 is MDHEN and CDR2 is SYDVKM. The CDR3 consists of 15 residues. V gave up 10 bases and J gave up 0 bases, with 17 bases separating them. For the CDR3, the DNA is TGTGCCACCTTGTCAATTCTTTCTAGCACAGATACGCAGTATTTT. Translated, it gives CATLSILSSTDTQYF.

The chain recombines TRBV4-2 with TRBJ1-2; perhaps TRBD1 as D (5 bases). Trimming removed 2 bases at V and 6 bases at J, with 16 bases between. The CDR3 runs 15 residues. Looked up from germline, CDR1 is LGHNA and CDR2 is YNFKEQ. Here the CDR3 reads CASSQTDVEQDGYTF. The CDR3 nucleotides read TGTGCCAGCAGCCAAACCGACGTGGAACAGGATGGCTACACCTTC.

This chain connects TRBV7-6 to TRBJ1-1; TRBD1 is a possible D gene (5 bases). V lost 5 bases and J lost 6, with 16 bases in between. The germline V gene encodes CDR1 SGHVS and CDR2 FNYEAQ. CDR3 length: 14 residues. CDR3 amino acids: CASSPTGSWAEAFF. In nucleotides, the CDR3 is TGTGCCAGCAGCCCTACAGGCAGTTGGGCTGAAGCTTTCTTT.

The chain uses TRBV5-1 and TRBJ2-1; D is perhaps TRBD2 (6 bases). The V and J ends lost 4 bases and 8 bases respectively, with 22 bases between them. The CDR3 spans 16 residues. Germline CDR1 and CDR2: SGHRS and YFSETQ. CDR3: CASSSYRENLVYEQFF. In nucleotides, the CDR3 is TGCGCCAGCAGCAGCTACCGGGAGAATCTCGTCTATGAGCAGTTCTTC. Full variable domain (outside the CDR3, taken from reference TRBV5-1 and TRBJ2-1): KAGVTQTPRYLIKTRGQQVTLSCSPISGHRSVSWYQQTPGQGLQFLFEYFSETQRNKGNFPGRFSGRQFSNSRSEMNVSTLELGDSALYLCASSSYRENLVYEQFFGPGTRLTVL.

The chain employs TRBV9 and TRBJ2-5; D uncertain. Germline V gives CDR1 SGDLS, CDR2 YYNGEE. The CDR3 runs 14 residues. The V and J ends lost 0 bases and 6 bases respectively, with 12 bases between them. CDR3 coding DNA: TGTGCCAGCAGCGTAGGGTTTGGTACTCAGACCCAGTACTTC. Its protein is CASSVGFGTQTQYF.

The rearrangement joins TRBV11-2 to TRBJ2-1; TRBD2 matches 11 bases. CDR1 and CDR2 from the germline V gene are SGHAT and FQNNGV. V lost 0 bases, J lost 6 bases, and 10 bases stayed unmatched. There are 18 residues in the CDR3. CDR3 protein: CASSLDANSGRAINEQFF. Written as DNA, the CDR3 is TGTGCCAGCAGCTTAGACGCGAATAGCGGGAGGGCCATCAATGAGCAGTTCTTC.

V and J are TRBV27 and TRBJ1-1; D is uncertain. Between the trimmed V and J ends, which lost 2 bases and 0 bases, there was a span of 7 bases. From germline, CDR1 is MNHEY and CDR2 SMNVEV (reference sequence). The CDR3 runs 14 residues. CDR3 sequence reads: CASSLNRMNTEAFF. For the CDR3, the DNA is TGTGCCAGCAGTTTAAACAGAATGAACACTGAAGCTTTCTTT.